The source of this T cell receptor beta chain is a study of cytomegalovirus exposure and HLA in healthy donors. This clone turned up a few times. Antigen specificity is unknown. PCR used 60 Vbeta primers and 13 Jbeta primers. The assay was immunoSEQ multiplex PCR, and TCRdb's table has in-frame clones only and misses some. Among 200,000 to 300,000 clones listed, almost 85% were seen once. This CDR3 is built from 16 residues. Germline CDR1 SEHNR, CDR2 FQNEAQ (reference sequence). Trimming shortened V by 3 bases and J by 5 bases, and 19 bases separated the two germline ends. Study-level points and caveats: The study put 150 or so TCR beta chains on its list as cytomegalovirus-associated. In a later analysis, most CMV-associated TCR beta chains appeared HLA-restricted. Earlier analysis looked at TCR beta V segments, and most were productive about 90% or about 30% of the time.

The specimen sequenced was PBMCs. The sequence was collected from a woman aged 40 to 55 in good health and CMV-seropositive. The chain employs TRBV7-9 and TRBJ1-1; TRBD1 might be the D (5 bases). CDR3 coding DNA: TGTGCCAGCAGCTTGGCTCGGGACTCCCGCGGGACTGAAGCTTTCTTT. It yields the protein CASSLARDSRGTEAFF.